The source of this T cell receptor (beta chain) is a study of shared T cell receptors in the human thymus. CDR1 MNHEY and CDR2 SMNVEV come from the germline V gene (reference sequence). The CDR3 length is 16 residues. V was clipped by 7 bases and J by 2 bases, with 18 bases between them. Assay used: immunoSEQ multiplex PCR; TCRdb lists only in-frame clones, some missing. This table holds 700,000 or so clones, approximately 83% found once. Separately, the same data were catalogued under a study of human thymus T cells. From that study: Resections from corrective heart surgery supplied the thymus tissue. Related studies found that unrelated individuals share highly overlapping thymic repertoires.

This chain connects TRBV27 to TRBJ2-4, with D perhaps TRBD2 (6 bases). The sequenced sample consisted of thymocytes. The sequence came from a girl under three years old with a congenital heart defect. The CDR3 sequence is CASTKNTWTTKNIQYF. DNA for the CDR3: TGTGCCAGCACTAAAAATACCTGGACTACCAAAAACATTCAGTACTTC.